A selection of T cell receptor beta chains follows, all from one sample in a study of blood T cells in healthy people across ages. TCRdb independently ran MiXCR on the 5' RACE reads; one entry per CDR3 protein. Counted here are about 1 million distinct CDR3 sequences, 25% occurring once; the ten biggest clones make up less than 0.75%. Separately, the same data were catalogued under a study of T cells of mothers and their children.

The sample comprised blood. The source of these receptors is a girl aged 2-10 years in good health. Each CDR3 is given with its conserved first and last residue. A D gene is named only where the DNA matches it firmly. Clone sizes are given selectively: once, few, many, or a class where the clone is expanded.

v_gene	abundance	d_gene	j_gene	len	CDR3aa	CDR3nt
TRBV5-1	few	TRBD1	TRBJ2-5	15	CASSRTGSKSETQYF	TGCGCCAGCAGCCGGACAGGCTCTAAATCGGAGACCCAGTACTTC
TRBV7-9	few	TRBD1	TRBJ2-7	12	CASLNRGYEQYF	TGTGCCAGCCTGAACAGGGGGTACGAGCAGTACTTC
TRBV7-2	.	TRBD1	TRBJ1-6	15	CASSAPGTGLSPLHF	TGTGCCAGCAGCGCCCCCGGGACAGGGTTATCACCCCTCCACTTT
TRBV13	.	TRBD1	TRBJ2-7	15	CASRASQGASYEQYF	TGTGCCAGCAGAGCCTCACAGGGGGCGAGCTACGAGCAGTACTTC
TRBV19	.	.	TRBJ2-5	13	CASKVAGGETQYF	TGTGCCAGTAAAGTAGCCGGCGGAGAGACCCAGTACTTC
TRBV24-1	few	.	TRBJ1-5	16	CATSDSRGIFNQPQHF	TGTGCCACCAGTGATTCAAGGGGAATATTCAATCAGCCCCAGCATTTT
TRBV11-1	.	.	TRBJ2-3	16	CASSFSYGFATDTQYF	TGCGCCAGCAGCTTTTCGTACGGTTTCGCCACAGATACGCAGTATTTT
TRBV18	.	.	TRBJ2-1	13	CASSLGGPKEQFF	TGTGCCAGCTCACTGGGGGGGCCTAAGGAGCAGTTCTTC
TRBV5-5	.	.	TRBJ2-7	15	CASSGGQISSYEQYF	TGTGCCAGCAGCGGTGGACAGATTAGCTCCTACGAGCAGTACTTC
TRBV15	.	.	TRBJ2-1	17	CATSRNHRGSSYNEQFF	TGTGCCACCAGCAGAAACCACCGGGGAAGCTCCTACAATGAGCAGTTCTTC
TRBV29-1	.	TRBD1	TRBJ2-7	14	CSVSGRDSVYEQYF	TGCAGCGTTTCGGGCCGGGACAGCGTCTACGAGCAGTACTTC
TRBV12-3/TRBV12-4	.	.	TRBJ2-7	17	CASSAPARAYSSYEQYF	TGTGCCAGCAGCGCCCCGGCCAGGGCCTATAGCTCCTACGAGCAGTACTTC
TRBV7-9	.	.	TRBJ2-1	15	CASSSKGGSYNEQFF	TGTGCCAGCAGCTCGAAGGGGGGGTCCTACAATGAGCAGTTCTTC
TRBV20-1	few	TRBD1	TRBJ2-7	14	CSASEGQGLYEQYF	TGCAGTGCTAGCGAGGGACAGGGGCTTTACGAGCAGTACTTC
TRBV7-2	few	TRBD1	TRBJ1-2	15	CASSSGTGSIYGYTF	TGTGCCAGCAGCTCCGGGACAGGGTCGATCTATGGCTACACCTTC
TRBV4-2	many	.	TRBJ1-1	12	CASSPGGREAFF	TGTGCCAGCAGCCCTGGGGGTAGGGAAGCTTTCTTT
TRBV7-3	.	.	TRBJ2-7	14	CASSSAGTPLEQYF	TGTGCCAGCAGCTCAGCCGGGACTCCCCTCGAGCAGTACTTC
TRBV7-9	.	TRBD2	TRBJ2-3	15	CAISQASGVTDTQYF	TGTGCCATCTCACAGGCTAGCGGGGTTACAGATACGCAGTATTTT
TRBV20-1	few	.	TRBJ2-5	15	CSAPLGGNSLKTQYF	TGCAGTGCCCCCTTGGGCGGCAACAGTCTCAAGACCCAGTACTTC
TRBV19	.	.	TRBJ1-5	15	CASSMTQLINQPQHF	TGTGCCAGTAGTATGACCCAACTGATCAATCAGCCCCAGCATTTT
TRBV12-3/TRBV12-4	.	.	TRBJ1-2	16	CASSPLPGGVLWGYTF	TGTGCCAGCAGTCCCCTCCCTGGCGGGGTCTTATGGGGCTACACCTTC
TRBV9	.	.	TRBJ1-1	15	CASSVDGRLNTEAFF	TGTGCCAGCAGCGTAGATGGGAGACTGAACACTGAAGCTTTCTTT
TRBV27	.	.	TRBJ2-3	13	CASSSSWEDTQYF	TGTGCCAGCAGTAGTAGTTGGGAAGATACGCAGTATTTT
TRBV5-1	.	.	TRBJ1-1	15	CASSPGPTPNTEAFF	TGCGCCAGCAGCCCGGGACCCACCCCGAACACTGAAGCTTTCTTT
TRBV28	.	.	TRBJ1-4	14	CASSPGSTNEKLFF	TGTGCCAGCAGTCCAGGATCAACTAATGAAAAACTGTTTTTT
TRBV7-2	few	.	TRBJ2-7	14	CASSSAGKGQPQYF	TGTGCCAGCAGCTCTGCGGGGAAGGGGCAACCCCAGTACTTC
TRBV6-1	few	.	TRBJ2-5	18	CATLITGPGHEFQETQYF	TGTGCCACACTGATAACAGGCCCGGGACACGAATTCCAAGAGACCCAGTACTTC
TRBV12-3/TRBV12-4	many	.	TRBJ2-6	14	CASSYLSGANVLTF	TGTGCCAGCAGTTATCTCTCTGGGGCCAACGTCCTGACTTTC